A selection of T cell receptor beta chains follows, all from one sample in a study of esophageal squamous cell carcinoma under preoperative chemotherapy. TCRdb redid the calling of the PCR reads with MiXCR, one entry per CDR3 protein. The sample has approximately 15,000 distinct CDR3 sequences; less than 65% are singletons. Collection took place from a patient given preoperative chemotherapy. The receptors derive from a human donor with esophageal squamous cell carcinoma. The donor label of this sample is uncertain. The CDR3 runs from the conserved cysteine through the conserved F or W. Rows may omit the clone size; those that give it use once, few, many or a size class.

j_call: -; clone_size: -; v_call: TRBV10-3; cdr3_aa: CVCGGNEGGDADTQYF
j_call: TRBJ2-3; clone_size: few; v_call: TRBV6-5; cdr3_aa: CASSYSLVRDESSGTDTQYF
j_call: -; clone_size: once; v_call: TRBV6-5; cdr3_aa: CASSYGRSKDTQYF
j_call: TRBJ1-1; clone_size: -; v_call: TRBV29-1; cdr3_aa: CSVEDRGIEAFF
j_call: TRBJ2-3; clone_size: -; v_call: TRBV6-1; cdr3_aa: CASSRKGGCAKDIQYF
j_call: TRBJ2-1; clone_size: -; v_call: TRBV6-1; cdr3_aa: CATFESGQGVHEQFF
j_call: TRBJ2-1; clone_size: -; v_call: TRBV6-5; cdr3_aa: CASSYRQGNKDEQFF
j_call: TRBJ1-2; clone_size: -; v_call: TRBV6-1; cdr3_aa: CASTEVGGGYGYTF
j_call: -; clone_size: -; v_call: TRBV6-5; cdr3_aa: CASSSYRGTYEQYF
j_call: TRBJ2-1; clone_size: medium-sized; v_call: TRBV12-3/TRBV12-4; cdr3_aa: CASSTPQGGSYNEQFF
j_call: TRBJ2-5; clone_size: -; v_call: TRBV6-1; cdr3_aa: CAGSGRGDPDTQYF
j_call: TRBJ2-5; clone_size: -; v_call: TRBV7-2; cdr3_aa: CASSLYRQETQYF
j_call: TRBJ2-1; clone_size: few; v_call: TRBV7-6; cdr3_aa: CASSLGGSYEQFF
j_call: TRBJ2-3; clone_size: -; v_call: TRBV7-2; cdr3_aa: CAGSLGGRGGRDQETQYF
j_call: TRBJ1-1; clone_size: many; v_call: TRBV6-5; cdr3_aa: CASSWVTEAFF
j_call: TRBJ2-1; clone_size: few; v_call: TRBV6-1; cdr3_aa: CASSPTGTSYNEQFF
j_call: TRBJ2-2; clone_size: -; v_call: TRBV10-3; cdr3_aa: CAIRGTPPTGELFF
j_call: TRBJ2-7; clone_size: many; v_call: TRBV11-1; cdr3_aa: CASSLLQAYEQYF
j_call: TRBJ2-2; clone_size: -; v_call: TRBV6-1; cdr3_aa: CASRTGQGDTGKQFF
j_call: TRBJ2-3; clone_size: -; v_call: TRBV6-1; cdr3_aa: CASSRNGGGGAETQYF
j_call: -; clone_size: -; v_call: TRBV7-6; cdr3_aa: CASSDPSGGGTGTQYF
j_call: TRBJ2-1; clone_size: few; v_call: TRBV6-1; cdr3_aa: CASSEGTGDEQFF
j_call: TRBJ2-7; clone_size: -; v_call: TRBV6-9; cdr3_aa: CASSSSKQGRSYEQYF
j_call: TRBJ2-1; clone_size: -; v_call: TRBV6-4; cdr3_aa: CASSDSVASDIQFF
j_call: TRBJ2-4; clone_size: -; v_call: TRBV6-1; cdr3_aa: CGSAGGGATNTQYF
j_call: -; clone_size: -; v_call: TRBV6-1; cdr3_aa: CARGVGATDIQYF
j_call: TRBJ2-2; clone_size: -; v_call: TRBV6-1; cdr3_aa: CASRVRDENTGELFF
j_call: TRBJ2-3; clone_size: -; v_call: TRBV6-1; cdr3_aa: CASSEEAGGPFNEQFF
j_call: TRBJ2-1; clone_size: once; v_call: TRBV6-1; cdr3_aa: CASSAQGLGGEPYEQFF
j_call: TRBJ2-1; clone_size: once; v_call: TRBV6-1; cdr3_aa: CASKPLGPGNEQFF
j_call: TRBJ2-1; clone_size: -; v_call: TRBV27; cdr3_aa: CASSVHTYNEQFF
j_call: TRBJ2-1; clone_size: -; v_call: TRBV6-1; cdr3_aa: CASRKGLSSYGEQFF
j_call: -; clone_size: -; v_call: TRBV6-1; cdr3_aa: CASIPDRGLYNEQYF
j_call: TRBJ2-7; clone_size: many; v_call: TRBV6-1; cdr3_aa: CASKKTSGASYEQYF
j_call: TRBJ2-3; clone_size: few; v_call: TRBV6-1; cdr3_aa: CASSPDGRVDTQYF
j_call: TRBJ2-5; clone_size: -; v_call: TRBV6-1; cdr3_aa: CASSGLAAWAYVQYF
j_call: -; clone_size: -; v_call: TRBV6-4; cdr3_aa: CASSDRPGTGEQYF
j_call: TRBJ2-1; clone_size: -; v_call: TRBV10-3; cdr3_aa: CAIRKSDGPEGIDEQFF
j_call: TRBJ2-3; clone_size: -; v_call: TRBV6-1; cdr3_aa: CASRGGRASDMQYF
j_call: TRBJ2-3; clone_size: -; v_call: TRBV12-3/TRBV12-4; cdr3_aa: CASSLSLQAGVASEQATNTGEQYF
j_call: -; clone_size: -; v_call: TRBV6-1; cdr3_aa: CASSEGMGGRGSETQYF
j_call: TRBJ1-4; clone_size: -; v_call: TRBV6-1; cdr3_aa: CASSTSPDREGEKLFF
j_call: TRBJ2-1; clone_size: medium-sized; v_call: TRBV7-2; cdr3_aa: CASSLTRNNEQFF
j_call: TRBJ2-5; clone_size: -; v_call: TRBV6-5; cdr3_aa: CASSSGQGQETQFF
j_call: TRBJ2-5; clone_size: few; v_call: TRBV5-1; cdr3_aa: CASSLGSQETQYF
j_call: TRBJ1-6; clone_size: -; v_call: TRBV12-3/TRBV12-4; cdr3_aa: CASSFRGASSPLHF
j_call: TRBJ2-1; clone_size: once; v_call: TRBV11-2; cdr3_aa: CASSTLTSGRASEQFF